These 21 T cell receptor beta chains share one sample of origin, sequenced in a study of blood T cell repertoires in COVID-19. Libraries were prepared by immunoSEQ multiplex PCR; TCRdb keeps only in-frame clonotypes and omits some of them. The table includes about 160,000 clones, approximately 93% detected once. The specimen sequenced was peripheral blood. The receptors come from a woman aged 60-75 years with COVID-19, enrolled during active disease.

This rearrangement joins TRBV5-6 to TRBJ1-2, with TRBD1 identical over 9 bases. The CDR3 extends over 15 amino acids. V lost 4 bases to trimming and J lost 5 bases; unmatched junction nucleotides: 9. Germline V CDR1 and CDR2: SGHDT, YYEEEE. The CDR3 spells CASSPLGQGEYGYTF. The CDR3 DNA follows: TGTGCCAGCAGCCCCCTGGGACAGGGCGAATATGGCTACACCTTC.

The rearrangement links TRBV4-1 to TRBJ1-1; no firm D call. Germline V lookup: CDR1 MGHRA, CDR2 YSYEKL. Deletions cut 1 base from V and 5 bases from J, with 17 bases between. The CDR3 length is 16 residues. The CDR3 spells CASSQAGDFPGTEAFF. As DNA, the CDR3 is TGCGCCAGCAGCCAAGCCGGAGACTTCCCGGGGACTGAAGCTTTCTTT.

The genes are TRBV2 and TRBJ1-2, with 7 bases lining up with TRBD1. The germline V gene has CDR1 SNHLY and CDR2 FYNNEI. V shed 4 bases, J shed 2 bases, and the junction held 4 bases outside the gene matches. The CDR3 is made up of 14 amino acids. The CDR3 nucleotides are TGTGCCAGCAGTGGCTTACAGGGGAACTATGGCTACACCTTC. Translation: CASSGLQGNYGYTF. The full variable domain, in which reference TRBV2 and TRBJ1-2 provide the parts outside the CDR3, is EPEVTQTPSHQVTQMGQEVILRCVPISNHLYFYWYRQILGQKVEFLVSFYNNEISEKSEIFDDQFSVERPDGSNFTLKIRSTKLEDSAMYFCASSGLQGNYGYTFGSGTRLTVV.

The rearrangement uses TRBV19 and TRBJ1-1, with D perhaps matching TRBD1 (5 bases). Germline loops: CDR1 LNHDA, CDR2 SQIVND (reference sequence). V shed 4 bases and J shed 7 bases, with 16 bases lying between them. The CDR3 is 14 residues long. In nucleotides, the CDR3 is TGTGCCAGTAGTACTCCCTCAGGGCTACTTGAAGCTTTCTTT. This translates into CASSTPSGLLEAFF. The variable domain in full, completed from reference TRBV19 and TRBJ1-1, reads DGGITQSPKYLFRKEGQNVTLSCEQNLNHDAMYWYRQDPGQGLRLIYYSQIVNDFQKGDIAEGYSVSREKKESFPLTVTSAQKNPTAFYLCASSTPSGLLEAFFGQGTRLTVV.

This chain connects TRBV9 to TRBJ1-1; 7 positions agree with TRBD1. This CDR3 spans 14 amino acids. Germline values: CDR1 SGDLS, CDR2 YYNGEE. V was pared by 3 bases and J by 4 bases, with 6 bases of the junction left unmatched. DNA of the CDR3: TGTGCCAGCAGCGCGGGACAGCTGATCACTGAAGCTTTCTTT. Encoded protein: CASSAGQLITEAFF.

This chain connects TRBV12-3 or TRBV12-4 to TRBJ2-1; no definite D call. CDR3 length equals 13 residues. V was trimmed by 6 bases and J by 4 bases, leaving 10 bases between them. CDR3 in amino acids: CASRITRYNEQFF. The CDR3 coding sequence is TGTGCCAGCAGGATCACCAGGTACAATGAGCAGTTCTTC.

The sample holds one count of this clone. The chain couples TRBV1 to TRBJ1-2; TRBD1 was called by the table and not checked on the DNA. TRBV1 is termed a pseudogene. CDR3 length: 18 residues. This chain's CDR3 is CTSSRIRDRGAGYYGYTF. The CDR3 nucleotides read TGCACCAGCAGCCGCATCCGGGACAGGGGCGCAGGGTACTATGGCTACACCTTC.

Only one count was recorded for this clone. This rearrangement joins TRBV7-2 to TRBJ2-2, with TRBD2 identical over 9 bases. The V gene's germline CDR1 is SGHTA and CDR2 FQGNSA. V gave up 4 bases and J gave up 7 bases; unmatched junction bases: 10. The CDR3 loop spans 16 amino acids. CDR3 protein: CASSWGGGGALGELFF. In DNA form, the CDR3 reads TGTGCCAGCAGCTGGGGTGGCGGGGGGGCCCTCGGGGAGCTGTTTTTT.

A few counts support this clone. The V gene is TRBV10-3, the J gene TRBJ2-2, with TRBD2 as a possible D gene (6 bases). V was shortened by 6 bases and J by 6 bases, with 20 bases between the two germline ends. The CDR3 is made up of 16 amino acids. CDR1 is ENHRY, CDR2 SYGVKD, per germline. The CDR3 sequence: CAISEASGVRAGELFF. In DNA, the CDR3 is TGTGCCATCAGCGAAGCCTCGGGGGTAAGGGCCGGGGAGCTGTTTTTT.

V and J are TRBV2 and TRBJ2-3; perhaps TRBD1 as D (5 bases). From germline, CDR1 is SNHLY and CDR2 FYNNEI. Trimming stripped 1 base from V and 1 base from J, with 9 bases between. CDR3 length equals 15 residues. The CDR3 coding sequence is TGTGCCAGCAGTGAAGTACAACAGGGCACAGATACGCAGTATTTT. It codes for CASSEVQQGTDTQYF.

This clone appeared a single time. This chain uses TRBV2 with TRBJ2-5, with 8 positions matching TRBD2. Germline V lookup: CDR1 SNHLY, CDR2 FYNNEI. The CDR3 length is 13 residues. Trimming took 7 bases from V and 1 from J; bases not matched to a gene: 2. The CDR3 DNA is TGTGCCAGCATCCGGGGGGGCCAAGAGACCCAGTACTTC. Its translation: CASIRGGQETQYF.

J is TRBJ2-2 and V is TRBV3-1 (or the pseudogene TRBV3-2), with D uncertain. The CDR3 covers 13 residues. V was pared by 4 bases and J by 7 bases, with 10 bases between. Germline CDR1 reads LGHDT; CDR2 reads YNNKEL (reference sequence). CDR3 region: CASSRSVDGELFF. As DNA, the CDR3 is TGTGCCAGCAGCCGGTCGGTAGACGGGGAGCTGTTTTTT.

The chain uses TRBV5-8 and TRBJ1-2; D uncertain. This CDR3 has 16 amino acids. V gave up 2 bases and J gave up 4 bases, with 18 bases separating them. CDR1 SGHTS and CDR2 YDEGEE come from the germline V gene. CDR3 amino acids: CASSFTVPQNLYGYTF. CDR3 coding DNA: TGTGCCAGCAGCTTCACGGTCCCCCAAAACCTCTATGGCTACACCTTC.

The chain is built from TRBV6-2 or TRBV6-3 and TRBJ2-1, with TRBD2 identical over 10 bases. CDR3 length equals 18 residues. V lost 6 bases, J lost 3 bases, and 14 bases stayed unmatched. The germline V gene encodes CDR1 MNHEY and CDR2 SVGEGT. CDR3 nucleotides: TGTGCCAGCAGCCTTACAGGAGGGAGCGGGGGGGTCTACAATGAGCAGTTCTTC. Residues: CASSLTGGSGGVYNEQFF.

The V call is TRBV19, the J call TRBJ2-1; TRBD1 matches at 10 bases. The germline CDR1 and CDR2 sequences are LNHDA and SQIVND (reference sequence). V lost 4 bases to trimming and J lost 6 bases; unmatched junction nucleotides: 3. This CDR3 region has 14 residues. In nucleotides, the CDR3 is TGTGCCAGTAGTACCGGGACAGGGGTCAATGAGCAGTTCTTC. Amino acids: CASSTGTGVNEQFF.

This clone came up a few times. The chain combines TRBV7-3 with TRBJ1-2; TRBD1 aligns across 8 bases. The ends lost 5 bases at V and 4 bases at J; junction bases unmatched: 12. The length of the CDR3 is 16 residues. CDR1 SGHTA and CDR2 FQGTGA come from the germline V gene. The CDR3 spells CASSPSGQGQAYGYTF. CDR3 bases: TGTGCCAGCAGCCCCTCAGGACAGGGACAGGCCTATGGCTACACCTTC.

Here the CDR3 DNA reads TGTGCCAGCAGCGGCGGGGGGCAGAACACCGGGGAGCTGTTTTTT. Translation: CASSGGGQNTGELFF. The chain is built from TRBV11-3 and TRBJ2-2; TRBD2 matches at 8 bases. The CDR3 is made up of 15 amino acids. Per germline, CDR1 SGHNT and CDR2 YENEEA. The trim removed 5 bases at V and 1 base at J, leaving 3 bases unmatched.

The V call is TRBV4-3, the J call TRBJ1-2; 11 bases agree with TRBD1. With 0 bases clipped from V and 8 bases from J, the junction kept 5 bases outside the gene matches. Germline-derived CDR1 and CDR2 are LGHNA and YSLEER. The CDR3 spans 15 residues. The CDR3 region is CASSQDRTGGIGYTF. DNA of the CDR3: TGCGCCAGCAGCCAAGATCGGACAGGGGGCATCGGCTACACCTTC.

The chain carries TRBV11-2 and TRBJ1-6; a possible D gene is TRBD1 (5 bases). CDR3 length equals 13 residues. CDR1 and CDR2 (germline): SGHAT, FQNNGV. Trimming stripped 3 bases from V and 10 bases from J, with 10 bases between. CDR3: CASSFGGVSPLHF. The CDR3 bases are TGTGCCAGCAGCTTTGGGGGGGTCTCACCCCTCCACTTT.

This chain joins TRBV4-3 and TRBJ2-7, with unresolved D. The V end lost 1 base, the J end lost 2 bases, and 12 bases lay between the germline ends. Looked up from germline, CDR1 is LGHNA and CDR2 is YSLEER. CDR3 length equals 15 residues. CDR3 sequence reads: CASSQARGGTYEQYF. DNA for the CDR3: TGCGCCAGCAGCCAAGCGAGAGGTGGTACCTACGAGCAGTACTTC.

CDR3 loop: CASSIGDRHAFF. The CDR3 coding sequence is TGTGCCAGTAGTATAGGGGACAGGCATGCTTTCTTT. The V call is TRBV19, the J call TRBJ1-1; 8 bases agree with TRBD1. V lost 1 base and J lost 11; bases outside the gene matches: 3. Germline V lookup: CDR1 LNHDA, CDR2 SQIVND (reference sequence). This CDR3 comprises 12 residues.